The 22 T cell receptor beta chains reported below all come from one sample, sequenced in a study of T-cell memory formation after mild COVID-19. TCRdb re-called the 5' RACE reads through MiXCR, storing one row per CDR3 protein. The sample lists 280,000 or so distinct CDR3 sequences; more than 15% were seen once. Material for sequencing was PBMCs or a T cell subset sorted from them (not recorded which). The receptor set was obtained from a man aged 18 to 35 who had mild COVID-19 (a few samples of this study predate the infection). Cell type and time point are not known.

This sequence joins TRBV5-6 and TRBJ1-5; 9 bases fit TRBD1. The CDR3 covers 15 residues. J was trimmed by 6 bases and V by 3 bases; bases with no gene match: 7. From germline, CDR1 is SGHDT and CDR2 YYEEEE. The CDR3 is CASSSGQGDGQPQHF. The CDR3 DNA is TGTGCCAGCAGCTCGGGACAGGGTGACGGTCAGCCCCAGCATTTT.

The chain combines TRBV18 with TRBJ2-4; a possible D gene is TRBD2 (5 bases). Deletions cut 3 bases from V and 1 base from J, with 10 bases between. The CDR3 extends over 15 amino acids. Germline CDR1 KGHSH, CDR2 LQKENI. CDR3 sequence reads: CASSPPAGAKNIQYF. DNA of the CDR3: TGTGCCAGCTCACCTCCGGCGGGCGCCAAAAACATTCAGTACTTC.

The table lists this clonotype with a few counts. V gene TRBV6-6 combines with J gene TRBJ2-7; no clear D gene. The CDR3 sequence is 12 residues long. The germline V and J ends were trimmed by 3 bases and 5 bases, with 8 bases remaining between them. From germline, CDR1 is MNHNY and CDR2 SVGAGI (reference sequence). DNA of the CDR3: TGTGCCAGCAGTTATACGCAGAACGAGCAGTACGTC. Translation: CASSYTQNEQYV.

A few counts support this clonotype. The chain couples TRBV5-1 to TRBJ2-5; TRBD1 agrees at 9 bases. V was pared by 2 bases and J by 2 bases, with 7 bases of the junction left unmatched. The CDR3 consists of 16 residues. The germline V gene encodes CDR1 SGHRS and CDR2 YFSETQ. The CDR3 sequence is CASSFTGTGNQETQYF. The CDR3 coding sequence is TGCGCCAGCAGCTTCACCGGGACAGGGAATCAAGAGACCCAGTACTTC.

This clonotype was observed a handful of times. This chain uses TRBV20-1 with TRBJ1-1; a possible D gene is TRBD1 (6 bases). V gave up 6 bases and J gave up 4 bases, with 18 bases separating them. The germline gives CDR1 DFQATT, CDR2 SNEGSKA (reference sequence). This CDR3 contains 14 residues. The CDR3 DNA is TGCAGTGCCAAAAAATGGGGGGGGCCCACTGAAGCTTTCTTT. Its translation is CSAKKWGGPTEAFF.

This clonotype has just a few counts. V gene TRBV3-1 combines with J gene TRBJ1-6; D not resolved. Germline V gene data show CDR1 as LGHDT and CDR2 as YNNKEL (reference sequence). Trimming removed 1 base from V and 11 bases from J, with 6 bases in between. This CDR3 has 12 amino acids. The CDR3 DNA sequence: TGTGCCAGCAGCCAAGGATTTCCACCCCTCCACTTT. It specifies CASSQGFPPLHF.

This clonotype was recorded a few times. This chain connects TRBV6-5 to TRBJ2-3; D perhaps matches TRBD1 (6 bases). Trimming left V 7 bases short and J 10 bases short, with 12 bases between. Germline-derived CDR1 and CDR2 are MNHEY and SVGAGI. This CDR3 contains 11 residues. The CDR3 DNA follows: TGTGCCAGCACCTTAGGGGGAGCGCAGTATTTT. Translation gives CASTLGGAQYF.

The chain employs TRBV7-2 and TRBJ2-7; 9 positions agree with TRBD2. Germline V gives CDR1 SGHTA, CDR2 FQGNSA. CDR3 length: 16 residues. J was trimmed by 4 bases and V by 1 base; bases with no gene match: 8. CDR3 bases: TGTGCCAGCAGCTTAGGGATAGCGGGGGCCGTATACGAGCAGTACTTC. It codes for CASSLGIAGAVYEQYF. Variable domain in full (rest from reference TRBV7-2 and TRBJ2-7): GAGVSQSPSNKVTEKGKDVELRCDPISGHTALYWYRQSLGQGLEFLIYFQGNSAPDKSGLPSDRFSAERTGGSVSTLTIQRTQQEDSAVYLCASSLGIAGAVYEQYFGPGTRLTVT.

The chain uses TRBV2 and TRBJ2-2, with D possibly matching TRBD2 (6 bases). This CDR3 spans 15 amino acids. Trimming pared 8 bases from V and 0 bases from J, leaving 13 bases between. The V gene's germline CDR1 is SNHLY and CDR2 FYNNEI. The CDR3, as DNA: TGTGCCAGCGGCGGGGTTGGGGCGAACACCGGGGAGCTGTTTTTT. Its translation is CASGGVGANTGELFF.

This clonotype occurred a few times. The CDR3 DNA reads as TGTGCCAGCAGCTTAGGGTCCACTAGCGGAGTTCAAGAGACCCAGTACTTC. It is translated as CASSLGSTSGVQETQYF. The gene calls are TRBV7-9 and TRBJ2-5; 8 positions match TRBD2. Germline CDR1 is SEHNR and CDR2 is FQNEAQ (reference sequence). V lost 1 base and J lost 2; bases outside the gene matches: 9. The CDR3 runs to 17 residues. Supplemented by reference TRBV7-9 and TRBJ2-5, the full variable domain reads DTGVSQNPRHKITKRGQNVTFRCDPISEHNRLYWYRQTLGQGPEFLTYFQNEAQLEKSRLLSDRFSAERPKGSFSTLEIQRTEQGDSAMYLCASSLGSTSGVQETQYFGPGTRLLVL.

This clonotype has more than one count but fewer than ten. This chain connects TRBV5-8 to TRBJ2-1; perhaps TRBD2 as D (5 bases). Germline CDR1 and CDR2: SGHTS and YDEGEE. Trimming shortened V by 0 bases and J by 9 bases, and 7 bases separated the two germline ends. CDR3 length equals 12 residues. The CDR3 protein is CASSLEGGEQFF. In DNA form, the CDR3 reads TGTGCCAGCAGCTTGGAAGGAGGTGAGCAGTTCTTC.

The chain uses TRBV24-1 and TRBJ2-1; 9 bases fit TRBD1. V shed 4 bases and J 7 bases; nucleotides not matched to a gene: 7. CDR1 is KGHDR, CDR2 SFDVKD, per germline. The CDR3 length is 15 residues. The CDR3 DNA reads TGTGCCACCAGTGACTCAAGGACAGGGGAGAATGAGCAGTTCTTC. Translating gives CATSDSRTGENEQFF.

In its sample, this clonotype was seen a few times. As DNA, the CDR3 is TGCGCCAGCAGCCAACTCGCGGGGGAGACAGATACGCAGTATTTT. This translates into CASSQLAGETDTQYF. The V call is TRBV4-3, the J call TRBJ2-3, with TRBD2 identical over 7 bases. V lost 2 bases, J lost 3 bases, and 5 bases stayed unmatched. This CDR3 is built from 15 residues. Germline V CDR1 and CDR2: LGHNA, YSLEER.

This clonotype was seen just once. The chain couples TRBV4-3 to TRBJ2-2; D call uncertain. Trimming left V 6 bases short and J 2 bases short, with 7 bases between. The length of the CDR3 is 13 residues. Germline CDR1 is LGHNA and CDR2 is YSLEER. The CDR3 is CASSPYNTGELFF. The CDR3 DNA reads TGCGCCAGCAGTCCCTACAACACCGGGGAGCTGTTTTTT.

V is TRBV4-1 and J is TRBJ1-1, with unresolved D. Per the germline V gene, CDR1 is MGHRA and CDR2 is YSYEKL. Trimming shortened V by 1 base and J by 4 bases, and 10 bases separated the two germline ends. The CDR3 contains 14 residues. DNA for the CDR3: TGCGCCAGCAGCCAAGTTGCTGGGGTCACTGAAGCTTTCTTT. Translation gives CASSQVAGVTEAFF.

This sequence joins TRBV3-1 and TRBJ1-1; maybe TRBD1 (5 bases). Germline CDR1 is LGHDT and CDR2 is YNNKEL (reference sequence). The CDR3 loop spans 13 amino acids. With 4 bases removed from V and 7 bases from J, the gap between germline ends came to 13 bases. The CDR3 protein is CASSLRAGHEAFF. CDR3 nucleotide sequence: TGTGCCAGCAGCCTCAGGGCAGGTCATGAAGCTTTCTTT.

As to this clonotype: Its ends do not fully match the called genes, so a read error is possible. The genes are TRBV9 and TRBJ1-3, with 7 bases aligning to TRBD1. This CDR3 is 14 amino acids long. The V gene's germline CDR1 is SGDLS and CDR2 YYNGEE. The CDR3 nucleotides read TGTGCCAGCAGCGCCAGGGGGGTTGGAAACACAATATATTTT. It translates to CASSARGVGNTIYF.

Ten or more counts support this clonotype. V is TRBV7-2 and J is TRBJ2-7; TRBD2 matches at 11 bases. This CDR3 spans 16 amino acids. Per the germline V gene, CDR1 is SGHTA and CDR2 is FQGNSA. J was trimmed by 5 bases and V by 4 bases; bases with no gene match: 10. In DNA form, the CDR3 reads TGTGCCAGCAGCTCCATCCCACTGGGACTAGCGGACGAGCAGTACTTC. It yields the protein CASSSIPLGLADEQYF.

This chain uses TRBV6-5 with TRBJ2-4; D not certain. V lost 2 bases to trimming and J lost 0 bases, with 8 bases between them. Germline assignment: CDR1 MNHEY and CDR2 SVGAGI. The CDR3 has 15 residues. The CDR3 sequence: CASSYGRLAKNIQYF. In DNA, the CDR3 is TGTGCCAGCAGTTACGGCAGGCTAGCCAAAAACATTCAGTACTTC.

This clonotype was seen just once. The V call is TRBV7-3, the J call TRBJ2-5; D may be TRBD1 (6 bases). Deletions cut 3 bases from V and 5 bases from J, with 13 bases between. The CDR3 runs to 14 residues. Germline V gene sequence: CDR1 SGHTA, CDR2 FQGTGA. CDR3: CASSLNGGLETQYF. The CDR3 DNA reads as TGTGCCAGCAGCTTGAATGGGGGCTTGGAGACCCAGTACTTC.

This clonotype has just a few counts. The rearrangement uses TRBV7-8 and TRBJ1-6; 9 bases are a match to TRBD1. Per germline, CDR1 SGHVS and CDR2 FQNEAQ. There are 15 residues in the CDR3. Trimming removed 5 bases from V and 9 bases from J; junction bases left unmatched: 8. CDR3 region: CASSITQGAASPLHF. CDR3 coding DNA: TGTGCCAGCAGCATCACACAGGGGGCAGCTTCACCCCTCCACTTT.

This clonotype has a single count. The chain is built from TRBV2 and TRBJ2-7, with D perhaps TRBD1 or TRBD2 (5 bases each). The CDR3 is made up of 12 amino acids. CDR1 is SNHLY and CDR2 is FYNNEI in the germline V gene. V was cut by 8 bases and J by 8 bases, with 16 bases left in between. The CDR3 sequence: CASGGRRGQQYV. The CDR3 DNA sequence: TGTGCCAGCGGGGGACGCCGAGGGCAGCAGTACGTC.